Presented here are 27 T cell receptor beta chains from one specimen sequenced in a study of T cell changes during pregnancy in multiple sclerosis (dated by TCRdb to between 2017 and 2020). Libraries were constructed by the immunoSEQ multiplex PCR assay. TCRdb re-hosts the immuneACCESS table, in-frame sequences only. Its copies lack some clones; in the studies checked, an unresolved V gene accounts for under half of them, and the cause for the rest is not known. This sample lists some 74,000 clones; roughly 92% were detected once. Jointly, the top ten make up over 3.5% of the sample. The source was peripheral blood, collected after pregnancy. The receptors stem from a female donor in good health, enrolled as a control in a pregnancy study.

This clone occurred a few times. This chain connects TRBV5-6 to TRBJ1-6; a possible D gene is TRBD1 (6 bases). V lost 2 bases and J lost 18, with 15 bases in between. The CDR3 is 12 amino acids. Germline V CDR1 and CDR2: SGHDT, YYEEEE. CDR3 sequence (DNA): TGTGCCAGCAGCTTCCACAGGGAAGGGAGCCACTTT. It yields the protein CASSFHREGSHF. Based on the CDR3 plus reference TRBV5-6 and TRBJ1-6, the full variable domain is DAGVTQSPTHLIKTRGQQVTLRCSPKSGHDTVSWYQQALGQGPQFIFQYYEEEERQRGNFPDRFSGHQFPNYSSELNVNALLLGDSALYLCASSFHREGSHFGNGTRLTVT.

The gene calls are TRBV27 and TRBJ2-7, with D unclear. The length of the CDR3 is 13 residues. Germline lookup yields CDR1 MNHEY and CDR2 SMNVEV (reference sequence). Trimming removed 6 bases at V and 0 bases at J, with 9 bases between. The CDR3 loop reads CASSPVSSYEQYF. CDR3 coding DNA: TGTGCCAGCAGCCCCGTTAGCTCCTACGAGCAGTACTTC.

The chain uses TRBV5-1 and TRBJ2-2; 8 bases align to TRBD1. This CDR3 is 16 amino acids long. Per germline, CDR1 SGHRS and CDR2 YFSETQ. The V segment lost 3 bases and the J segment 7 bases; nucleotides outside the gene matches: 11. CDR3 region: CASSSRPRGRIGELFF. The CDR3 nucleotides read TGCGCCAGCAGCTCGCGGCCCAGGGGGCGTATCGGGGAGCTGTTTTTT.

This clone was observed a single time. This chain joins TRBV27 and TRBJ2-3, with 7 bases lining up with TRBD1. V lost 6 bases and J lost 4; bases outside the gene matches: 7. The germline CDR1 and CDR2 sequences are MNHEY and SMNVEV (reference sequence). This CDR3 region has 14 residues. The DNA of the CDR3 is TGTGCCAGCAGCTCACGACAGGGCCCAGATACGCAGTATTTT. Its protein is CASSSRQGPDTQYF.

The chain links TRBV11-2 to TRBJ1-6; 7 bases line up with TRBD1. The CDR3 has 15 amino acids. Trimming cost V 5 bases and J 3 bases; bases outside gene matches: 4. From germline, CDR1 is SGHAT and CDR2 FQNNGV. In DNA, the CDR3 is TGTGCCAGCAGCAGGACAGGCTACTATAATTCACCCCTCCACTTT. Protein product: CASSRTGYYNSPLHF.

The genes are TRBV5-1 and TRBJ2-3; 7 nucleotides align to TRBD1. CDR3 length: 15 residues. Germline lookup yields CDR1 SGHRS and CDR2 YFSETQ. V lost 5 bases, J lost 5 bases, and 11 bases stayed unmatched. This CDR3 is CASSSTGVEGDTQYF. The CDR3 DNA is TGCGCCAGCAGTTCAACAGGGGTAGAGGGAGATACGCAGTATTTT.

Here the CDR3 DNA reads TGTGCCTGGAGTTTGGGACAACGGCCAGGGGATACGCAGTATTTT. It yields the protein CAWSLGQRPGDTQYF. The rearrangement uses TRBV30 and TRBJ2-3, with D perhaps matching TRBD1 (6 bases). This CDR3 is 15 amino acids long. The V gene's germline CDR1 is GTSNPN and CDR2 SVGIG (reference sequence). Trimming took 2 bases from V and 6 from J, leaving 18 bases between them.

V and J are TRBV27 and TRBJ1-4, with 7 bases that match TRBD1. Looked up from germline, CDR1 is MNHEY and CDR2 is SMNVEV (reference sequence). With V trimmed by 3 bases and J by 4 bases, 2 bases remained unmatched. The CDR3 has 14 amino acids. The CDR3 is CASSFSGGNEKLFF. Written as DNA, the CDR3 is TGTGCCAGCAGTTTCTCAGGGGGTAATGAAAAACTGTTTTTT.

The J gene is TRBJ2-5, the V gene TRBV29-1; TRBD1 agrees at 8 bases. The V and J ends lost 5 bases and 4 bases, in that order; junction bases with no gene match: 9. The CDR3 is 14 amino acids. CDR1 is SQVTM and CDR2 is ANQGSEA in the germline V gene. The CDR3: CSVRLGQGGETQYF. Written as DNA, the CDR3 is TGCAGCGTTCGGTTAGGACAGGGAGGAGAGACCCAGTACTTC. The full variable domain, its missing parts supplied by reference TRBV29-1 and TRBJ2-5, is SAVISQKPSRDICQRGTSLTIQCQVDSQVTMMFWYRQQPGQSLTLIATANQGSEATYESGFVIDKFPISRPNLTFSTLTVSNMSPEDSSIYLCSVRLGQGGETQYFGPGTRLLVL.

CDR3 loop: CASSPSPGANVLTF. DNA of the CDR3: TGTGCCAGCAGTCCCTCCCCTGGGGCCAACGTCCTGACTTTC. V is TRBV27 and J is TRBJ2-6; D is unclear. This CDR3 has 14 residues. V shed 5 bases and J shed 2 bases, with 7 bases lying between them. Germline CDR1 and CDR2: MNHEY and SMNVEV (reference sequence). Looking up the rest from reference TRBV27 and TRBJ2-6 gives the full variable domain: EAQVTQNPRYLITVTGKKLTVTCSQNMNHEYMSWYRQDPGLGLRQIYYSMNVEVTDKGDVPEGYKVSRKEKRNFPLILESPSPNQTSLYFCASSPSPGANVLTFGAGSRLTVL.

This sequence joins TRBV9 and TRBJ1-5; D possibly corresponds to TRBD1 (6 bases). Trimming left V 3 bases short and J 7 bases short, with 23 bases between. The CDR3 covers 17 residues. CDR1 is SGDLS, CDR2 YYNGEE, per germline. The CDR3 sequence is CASSASPTGILGQPQHF. CDR3 nucleotide sequence: TGTGCCAGCAGCGCGTCTCCAACAGGGATCTTAGGCCAGCCCCAGCATTTT.

The chain couples TRBV21-1 to TRBJ2-1; TRBD1 is the table's D call and was not checked against the DNA. TRBV21-1 is a listed pseudogene. The CDR3 runs to 16 residues. For the CDR3, the DNA is TGTGCCAGCAGCAAAGTGTGGGGGCGGAAGGGCAATGAGCAGTTCTTC. Residues: CASSKVWGRKGNEQFF.

The rearrangement links TRBV7-8 to TRBJ2-3; 14 bases fit TRBD2. The CDR3 length is 19 residues. V gave up 1 base and J gave up 6 bases; unmatched junction bases: 12. CDR1 is SGHVS, CDR2 FQNEAQ, per germline. CDR3 nucleotide sequence: TGTGCCAGCAGCTTAGAACCCCTGGGACTAGCGGGAGTTAGTGATACGCAGTATTTT. It encodes CASSLEPLGLAGVSDTQYF.

The V gene is TRBV5-5, the J gene TRBJ1-2; possible D gene TRBD1, 6 bases. The CDR3 has 16 residues. The V and J ends lost 5 bases and 3 bases respectively, with 20 bases between them. Germline CDR1 reads SGHKS; CDR2 reads YYEKEE (reference sequence). The CDR3 region has the DNA TGTGCCAGCAGAGCGCGGGGGGCTAAACTAGACTATGGCTACACCTTC. This encodes CASRARGAKLDYGYTF.

V is TRBV5-6 and J is TRBJ2-3; TRBD2 matches 9 bases. The ends lost 2 bases at V and 2 bases at J; junction bases unmatched: 6. Per germline, CDR1 SGHDT and CDR2 YYEEEE. The CDR3 spans 16 residues. The CDR3 DNA sequence: TGTGCCAGCAGCTTTTTAGCGGGAGTGGTCACAGATACGCAGTATTTT. Residues: CASSFLAGVVTDTQYF.

The chain uses TRBV4-2 and TRBJ2-3, with 9 bases aligning to TRBD2. The CDR3 runs to 16 residues. Per germline, CDR1 LGHNA and CDR2 YNFKEQ. Trimming at V came to 4 bases and at J to 6 bases, leaving 11 bases not matched to a gene. In DNA, the CDR3 is TGTGCCAGCAGCCGTCCCGCCTCGCGGGGGGGCGATACGCAGTATTTT. This codes for CASSRPASRGGDTQYF.

This rearrangement joins TRBV6-5 to TRBJ2-4; TRBD1 aligns across 8 bases. This CDR3 is built from 14 residues. Trimming took 2 bases from V and 4 from J; bases not matched to a gene: 1. Looked up from germline, CDR1 is MNHEY and CDR2 is SVGAGI. In DNA form, the CDR3 reads TGTGCCAGCAGTTACGGACAGGGAAAAAACATTCAGTACTTC. Amino acid sequence: CASSYGQGKNIQYF.

The chain couples TRBV5-6 to TRBJ2-7; D is uncertain. Germline-derived CDR1 and CDR2 are SGHDT and YYEEEE. Trimming removed 3 bases at V and 9 bases at J, with 10 bases between. The CDR3 is made up of 11 amino acids. The CDR3 spells CASSSRGGQYF. The CDR3 DNA reads as TGTGCCAGCAGCTCCAGAGGCGGGCAGTACTTC.

The chain couples TRBV28 to TRBJ1-2, with D hard to call. CDR3 length: 13 residues. The ends were cut back, 7 bases at V and 2 bases at J, with 11 bases in the middle. Germline-derived CDR1 and CDR2 are MDHEN and SYDVKM. The CDR3 protein is CASIARPNYGYTF. The CDR3 bases are TGTGCCAGCATTGCGCGGCCGAACTATGGCTACACCTTC.

J is TRBJ2-5 and V is TRBV28; 11 nucleotides agree with TRBD2. Per germline, CDR1 MDHEN and CDR2 SYDVKM. The CDR3 extends over 16 amino acids. Germline trimming cut 4 bases from V and 3 bases from J; bases unmatched to any gene: 7. The CDR3 region has the DNA TGTGCCAGCAGTTCTCCTTCGGGACTAGCGGAAGAGACCCAGTACTTC. Its translation is CASSSPSGLAEETQYF. Complete variable domain (other parts from reference TRBV28 and TRBJ2-5): DVKVTQSSRYLVKRTGEKVFLECVQDMDHENMFWYRQDPGLGLRLIYFSYDVKMKEKGDIPEGYSVSREKKERFSLILESASTNQTSMYLCASSSPSGLAEETQYFGPGTRLLVL.

The rearrangement joins TRBV27 to TRBJ1-6, with 8 bases lining up with TRBD1. This CDR3 region has 14 residues. Germline CDR1 is MNHEY and CDR2 is SMNVEV (reference sequence). Trimming took 3 bases from V and 6 from J; bases not matched to a gene: 1. The CDR3 DNA reads TGTGCCAGCAGTTTCACAGGGGGTAATTCACCCCTCCACTTT. This encodes CASSFTGGNSPLHF.

The chain couples TRBV7-9 to TRBJ1-2; D gene uncertain. The CDR3 extends over 14 amino acids. Trimming cost V 5 bases and J 2 bases, with 12 bases left between them. In germline, CDR1 is SEHNR, CDR2 FQNEAQ (reference sequence). CDR3 loop: CASSRSLANYGYTF. The DNA of the CDR3 is TGTGCCAGCAGCCGGAGCCTCGCCAACTATGGCTACACCTTC.

The genes are TRBV7-9 and TRBJ1-1, with 8 bases that match TRBD1. Per the germline V gene, CDR1 is SEHNR and CDR2 is FQNEAQ (reference sequence). Trimming removed 5 bases from V and 0 bases from J; junction bases left unmatched: 11. This CDR3 is 17 amino acids long. The CDR3 loop reads CASSPQGTGPMNTEAFF. The CDR3, as DNA: TGTGCCAGCAGCCCACAAGGGACAGGCCCCATGAACACTGAAGCTTTCTTT.

The genes are TRBV5-4 and TRBJ1-2; TRBD1 might be the D (6 bases). V was cut by 4 bases and J by 2 bases, with 18 bases left in between. This CDR3 is 16 amino acids long. Germline assignment: CDR1 SGHNT and CDR2 YYREEE (reference sequence). Here the CDR3 DNA reads TGTGCCAGCAGCGAGCAGTACAGGGCAGAAAACTATGGCTACACCTTC. Its translation is CASSEQYRAENYGYTF.

The chain has TRBV7-9 and TRBJ2-6; possible D gene TRBD1, 5 bases. Looked up from germline, CDR1 is SEHNR and CDR2 is FQNEAQ (reference sequence). The V end was cut by 5 bases, the J end by 2 bases, with 13 bases between. This CDR3 spans 16 amino acids. CDR3 in amino acids: CASSPPGFTGANVLTF. The DNA of the CDR3 is TGTGCCAGCAGCCCCCCAGGGTTTACTGGGGCCAACGTCCTGACTTTC.

This chain links TRBV6-4 with TRBJ2-2; D gene uncertain. The V end was cut by 2 bases, the J end by 6 bases, with 13 bases between. The CDR3 spans 15 residues. CDR1 is MRHNA and CDR2 is SNTAGT in the germline V gene. The CDR3 reads CASSDDYDGAGELFF. The CDR3 DNA reads as TGTGCCAGCAGTGACGATTACGACGGAGCCGGGGAGCTGTTTTTT.

This clone was seen just once. This chain uses TRBV29-1 with TRBJ1-2; no clear D gene. CDR3 size: 14 residues. Germline-derived CDR1 and CDR2 are SQVTM and ANQGSEA. V lost 4 bases, J lost 0 bases, and 12 bases lay in between. The CDR3 sequence: CSVGALIANYGYTF. The CDR3 DNA sequence: TGCAGCGTTGGGGCCCTAATAGCTAACTATGGCTACACCTTC.